A selection of T cell receptor beta chains follows, all from one sample in a study of blood T cell repertoires in COVID-19. Sequencing used immunoSEQ multiplex PCR; TCRdb keeps in-frame clones, though not all of them. The data hold hundreds of thousands of clones, with around 80% observed a single time. The material sequenced was peripheral blood. All receptors derive from a woman aged 80 or over with active or convalescent COVID-19. Both conserved end residues are part of each CDR3. D genes are given only for firm matches. Clone size appears in some rows only: once, few, many, or a class for an expanded clone.

clone size,D gene,V gene,J gene,CDR3 protein,CDR3 DNA
-,-,TRBV6-5,TRBJ1-5,CASSYASGQPQHF,TGTGCCAGCAGTTACGCGTCAGGTCAGCCCCAGCATTTT
-,-,TRBV10-3,TRBJ2-7,CATVSVDEQYF,TGTGCCACCGTTAGCGTGGACGAGCAGTACTTC
-,-,TRBV12-3/TRBV12-4,TRBJ1-4,CASSREGGEKLFF,TGTGCCAGCAGTCGAGAGGGCGGTGAAAAACTGTTTTTT
-,TRBD1,TRBV6-5,TRBJ1-1,CASSYGTGFQWTEAFF,TGTGCCAGCAGTTATGGGACAGGGTTTCAGTGGACTGAAGCTTTCTTT
-,TRBD1,TRBV27,TRBJ1-2,CASSFRPGTGGFGYTF,TGTGCCAGCAGTTTTCGGCCGGGGACAGGGGGCTTTGGCTACACCTTC
once,TRBD2,TRBV6-5,TRBJ2-7,CASSYSGSGTSYEQYF,TGTGCCAGCAGTTACTCAGGGAGCGGGACCTCCTACGAGCAGTACTTC
-,TRBD1,TRBV15,TRBJ1-1,CATSRDRTGGAFF,TGTGCCACCAGCAGAGATCGGACAGGGGGTGCTTTCTTT
-,TRBD1,TRBV27,TRBJ1-1,CASRGYDRGNTEAFF,TGTGCCAGCAGAGGATACGACAGGGGGAACACTGAAGCTTTCTTT
-,-,TRBV7-8,TRBJ2-7,CASSVVREVIFEQYF,TGTGCCAGCAGCGTTGTCCGGGAAGTAATTTTTGAGCAGTACTTC
-,TRBD1,TRBV28,TRBJ1-6,CASRRTGGRDSPLHF,TGTGCCAGCCGCCGGACAGGGGGCAGGGATTCACCCCTCCACTTT
-,-,TRBV7-3,TRBJ2-6,CASSLLTGTGGANVLTF,TGTGCCAGCAGCTTATTGACAGGCACCGGGGGGGCCAACGTCCTGACTTTC
-,-,TRBV5-1,TRBJ2-6,CASSTDSSGANVLTF,TGCGCCAGCAGCACCGACAGCTCTGGGGCCAACGTCCTGACTTTC
-,TRBD1,TRBV11-2,TRBJ1-6,CASSWTGVDSPLHF,TGTGCCAGCAGCTGGACAGGGGTCGATTCACCCCTCCACTTT
-,-,TRBV10-3,TRBJ2-7,CAITGGREGEQYF,TGTGCCATCACCGGGGGGCGGGAAGGCGAGCAGTACTTC
-,TRBD2,TRBV4-3,TRBJ2-7,CASSQEGGGAGVPYEQYF,TGCGCCAGCAGCCAAGAAGGTGGAGGAGCGGGAGTGCCCTACGAGCAGTACTTC
-,TRBD2,TRBV11-2,TRBJ2-3,CASSPTSGGADTQYF,TGTGCCAGCAGCCCGACTAGCGGGGGGGCGGATACGCAGTATTTT
-,-,TRBV28,TRBJ1-2,CASSPGGSRWGYTF,TGTGCCAGCAGCCCAGGAGGGTCGAGGTGGGGCTACACCTTC
once,TRBD1,TRBV18,TRBJ2-7,CASSPGTVGYEQYF,TGTGCCAGCTCCCCCGGGACAGTTGGCTACGAGCAGTACTTC
few,-,TRBV2,TRBJ1-1,CASSEAYRNTEAFF,TGTGCCAGCAGTGAAGCATACAGGAACACTGAAGCTTTCTTT
-,-,TRBV7-9,TRBJ2-1,CASGSVAYNEQFF,TGTGCCAGCGGCAGCGTTGCCTACAATGAGCAGTTCTTC
-,-,TRBV11-1,TRBJ2-5,CASSGTLQETQYF,TGTGCCAGCAGCGGGACATTACAAGAGACCCAGTACTTC
-,TRBD1,TRBV5-1,TRBJ1-2,CASRPGTVTNYGYTF,TGCGCCAGCCGTCCCGGGACAGTCACTAACTATGGCTACACCTTC
-,TRBD1,TRBV5-5,TRBJ1-1,CASSLGDRGHTEAFF,TGTGCCAGCAGCCTGGGGGACAGGGGGCACACTGAAGCTTTCTTT
-,-,TRBV24-1,TRBJ2-1,CATSNQTDEQFF,TGTGCCACCAGCAATCAAACGGATGAGCAGTTCTTC
-,-,TRBV6-5,TRBJ2-2,CASSYSPGVAGELFF,TGTGCCAGCAGTTATTCCCCCGGGGTAGCGGGGGAGCTGTTTTTT
-,TRBD1,TRBV19,TRBJ1-2,CASSGQGYRYGYTF,TGTGCCAGTAGTGGACAGGGTTATCGGTATGGCTACACCTTC
once,TRBD1,TRBV5-1,TRBJ2-5,CASSLAATGEETQYF,TGCGCCAGCAGCTTGGCCGCGACAGGGGAAGAGACCCAGTACTTC
-,-,TRBV30,TRBJ1-2,CAWSRPLANYGYTF,TGTGCCTGGAGTCGCCCATTAGCTAACTATGGCTACACCTTC
-,-,TRBV3-1/TRBV3-2,TRBJ2-7,CASSPAALRGEQYF,TGTGCCAGCAGCCCGGCGGCCCTTAGGGGCGAGCAGTACTTC
-,TRBD1,TRBV12-5,TRBJ2-2,CASAPGQGRTGELFF,TGTGCTAGTGCCCCCGGACAGGGCCGCACCGGGGAGCTGTTTTTT
-,TRBD1,TRBV30,TRBJ2-7,CAWSRNRGLISYEQYF,TGTGCCTGGAGCCGTAACAGGGGGCTAATCTCCTACGAGCAGTACTTC
-,TRBD2,TRBV11-3,TRBJ2-2,CASSLRLAGYTGELFF,TGTGCCAGCAGCTTGCGTCTAGCGGGATACACCGGGGAGCTGTTTTTT
-,-,TRBV19,TRBJ1-1,CASSANRNTEAFF,TGTGCCAGTAGTGCGAACAGGAACACTGAAGCTTTCTTT
-,TRBD1,TRBV18,TRBJ2-2,CASSWGQSNTGELFF,TGTGCCAGCTCATGGGGACAGTCGAACACCGGGGAGCTGTTTTTT
-,TRBD1,TRBV11-2,TRBJ1-2,CASSYGQGFNYGYTF,TGTGCCAGCAGCTATGGACAGGGGTTTAACTATGGCTACACCTTC